One sample yielded the 27 T cell receptor beta chains listed below, sequenced in a study of blood T cell repertoires in COVID-19. Some clones are missing from TCRdb's copy, which holds only in-frame ones; the method was immunoSEQ multiplex PCR. The sample lists 100,000 or so clones; approximately 80% were seen once. Sequencing was carried out using peripheral blood. The receptors come from a man between 60 and 70 years old with active or convalescent COVID-19.

The chain combines TRBV30 with TRBJ1-3; 7 bases are shared with TRBD1. The CDR3 totals 15 residues. V shed 0 bases and J 4 bases; nucleotides not matched to a gene: 6. The germline gives CDR1 GTSNPN, CDR2 SVGIG (reference sequence). CDR3 bases: TGTGCCTGGAGTGTATTGAGGGGGCAGGGAAACACCATATATTTT. This sequence encodes CAWSVLRGQGNTIYF.

This chain links TRBV18 with TRBJ1-1; possible D gene TRBD1, 6 bases. This CDR3 has 14 amino acids. Germline loops: CDR1 KGHSH, CDR2 LQKENI. The germline V and J ends were trimmed by 3 bases and 3 bases, with 11 bases remaining between them. Here the CDR3 reads CASSPAEGDTEAFF. CDR3 nucleotides: TGTGCCAGCTCACCCGCCGAGGGGGACACTGAAGCTTTCTTT.

The V call is TRBV2, the J call TRBJ1-6; tentative D call: TRBD1 (5 bases). Germline V gene sequence: CDR1 SNHLY, CDR2 FYNNEI. V was trimmed by 6 bases and J by 7 bases, leaving 7 bases between them. The CDR3 runs 12 residues. CDR3 in DNA: TGTGCCAGCAGCGGGGGGAATTCACCCCTCCACTTT. It translates to CASSGGNSPLHF.

The rearrangement links TRBV25-1 to TRBJ1-1, with 7 bases lining up with TRBD1. Germline V CDR1 and CDR2: MGHDK, SYGVNS. J gave up 11 bases and V 3 bases, and 15 bases lay outside the gene matches. This CDR3 has 15 residues. CDR3 bases: TGTGCCAGCAGTGAGGGACAGAGGGTCGCAAAGGAGGCTTTCTTT. Translating gives CASSEGQRVAKEAFF.

This chain joins TRBV6-1 and TRBJ1-2, with unresolved D. V gave up 0 bases and J gave up 5 bases, with 7 bases separating them. Germline V gene data show CDR1 as MNHNS and CDR2 as SASEGT. CDR3 length: 13 amino acids. The CDR3 spells CASSEAWRYGYTF. The CDR3, as DNA: TGTGCCAGCAGTGAAGCGTGGAGGTATGGCTACACCTTC.

The V call is TRBV3-1 (or the pseudogene TRBV3-2), the J call TRBJ2-7; D not certain. V shed 4 bases and J shed 6 bases, with 10 bases lying between them. CDR1 LGHDT and CDR2 YNNKEL come from the germline V gene (reference sequence). CDR3 length: 12 residues. In DNA form, the CDR3 reads TGTGCCAGCAGCCTCCTACTCGGCGAGCAGTACTTC. This encodes CASSLLLGEQYF.

The chain links TRBV7-6 to TRBJ2-1; the match to TRBD2 covers 10 bases. Looked up from germline, CDR1 is SGHVS and CDR2 is FNYEAQ. Unmatched junction bases numbered 4, after V lost 1 base and J lost 4 bases. This CDR3 has 16 amino acids. As DNA, the CDR3 is TGTGCCAGCAGCTTAGGACTAGCGGGCCTTTACAATGAGCAGTTCTTC. It specifies CASSLGLAGLYNEQFF.

This clone was observed once. The V call is TRBV5-4, the J call TRBJ1-2; 7 nucleotides agree with TRBD1. V lost 0 bases, J lost 5 bases, and 1 base stayed unmatched. The CDR3 has 13 amino acids. Germline V gives CDR1 SGHNT, CDR2 YYREEE (reference sequence). CDR3 amino acids: CASSLGRGYGYTF. CDR3 nucleotide sequence: TGTGCCAGCAGCTTGGGCAGGGGGTATGGCTACACCTTC.

V gene TRBV12-3 or TRBV12-4 combines with J gene TRBJ1-1; 11 bases line up with TRBD1. Losses at the gene ends were 7 bases for V and 10 bases for J; bases not matched to a gene: 8. This CDR3 is built from 13 residues. Here the CDR3 reads CASTPGQGVGAFF. CDR3 nucleotides: TGTGCCAGCACCCCGGGACAGGGGGTAGGAGCTTTCTTT.

The chain carries TRBV30 and TRBJ1-2; the match to TRBD1 covers 7 bases. The ends lost 3 bases at V and 10 bases at J; junction bases unmatched: 14. The CDR3 is made up of 14 amino acids. Germline V gene data show CDR1 as GTSNPN and CDR2 as SVGIG (reference sequence). CDR3 DNA: TGTGCCTGGAGCATTACAGGGACAGTCGCCTTCTACACCTTC. Translated: CAWSITGTVAFYTF.

The V and J genes are TRBV7-6 and TRBJ2-1, with TRBD2 matching over 9 bases. The CDR3 covers 15 residues. CDR1 and CDR2 from the germline V gene are SGHVS and FNYEAQ. J lost 2 bases, V lost 2 bases, and 1 base had no gene match. The CDR3 sequence is CASSLSSGAYNEQFF. CDR3 DNA: TGTGCCAGCAGCTTATCTAGCGGGGCCTACAATGAGCAGTTCTTC. The full variable domain, with the rest looked up from reference TRBV7-6 and TRBJ2-1, is GAGVSQSPRYKVTKRGQDVALRCDPISGHVSLYWYRQALGQGPEFLTYFNYEAQQDKSGLPNDRFSAERPEGSISTLTIQRTEQRDSAMYRCASSLSSGAYNEQFFGPGTRLTVL.

The rearrangement joins TRBV2 to TRBJ1-6, with D maybe TRBD1 (6 bases). V was shortened by 1 base and J by 0 bases, with 16 bases between the two germline ends. Germline-derived CDR1 and CDR2 are SNHLY and FYNNEI. The CDR3 spans 19 residues. CDR3 bases: TGTGCCAGCAGTGAAGTAGCGAGTGCGACAGGCTCCTATAATTCACCCCTCCACTTT. This codes for CASSEVASATGSYNSPLHF.

V usage is TRBV11-3 and J usage is TRBJ2-1; 13 bases match TRBD2. After removal of 5 bases from V and 4 bases from J, the junction contained 11 bases not matched to a gene. The CDR3 sequence is 18 residues long. Germline loops: CDR1 SGHNT, CDR2 YENEEA. CDR3 bases: TGTGCCAGCAGCCCCCAAGGACTAGCGGGAGCTGGGTACAATGAGCAGTTCTTC. Translating gives CASSPQGLAGAGYNEQFF.

The CDR3 here is CASSPGQGYQPQHF. The CDR3 region has the DNA TGTGCCAGCAGCCCGGGACAGGGTTACCAGCCCCAGCATTTT. The chain links TRBV6-5 to TRBJ1-5; 9 bases agree with TRBD1. The CDR3 loop spans 14 amino acids. Germline CDR1 is MNHEY and CDR2 is SVGAGI. V lost 6 bases to trimming and J lost 7 bases; unmatched junction nucleotides: 7.

The chain carries TRBV5-1 and TRBJ1-1; the match to TRBD1 covers 10 bases. The CDR3 covers 14 residues. V shed 5 bases, J shed 4 bases, and the junction held 5 bases outside the gene matches. Germline V gene data show CDR1 as SGHRS and CDR2 as YFSETQ. The CDR3 DNA reads TGCGCCAGCAGTCGATGGACAGGGGGCACTGAAGCTTTCTTT. Its translation is CASSRWTGGTEAFF. The full variable domain, its missing parts supplied by reference TRBV5-1 and TRBJ1-1, is KAGVTQTPRYLIKTRGQQVTLSCSPISGHRSVSWYQQTPGQGLQFLFEYFSETQRNKGNFPGRFSGRQFSNSRSEMNVSTLELGDSALYLCASSRWTGGTEAFFGQGTRLTVV.

This rearrangement joins TRBV5-8 to TRBJ2-1; D possibly corresponds to TRBD2 (5 bases). The CDR3 is made up of 15 amino acids. Trimming removed 4 bases from V and 3 bases from J, with 14 bases in between. Germline loops: CDR1 SGHTS, CDR2 YDEGEE. The CDR3 nucleotides read TGTGCCAGCAGCGCGGGCTTCGGGAACTACAATGAGCAGTTCTTC. Its protein is CASSAGFGNYNEQFF.

This clone was counted a few times. The J gene is TRBJ2-7, the V gene TRBV7-9, with TRBD1 as a possible D gene (5 bases). V shed 3 bases and J shed 5 bases, with 8 bases lying between them. Germline V gene data show CDR1 as SEHNR and CDR2 as FQNEAQ (reference sequence). This CDR3 is 12 amino acids long. CDR3 sequence: CASSFQGNEQYF. CDR3 DNA: TGTGCCAGCAGCTTTCAGGGAAACGAGCAGTACTTC.

The chain uses TRBV11-2 and TRBJ2-1, with a tentative D call TRBD2 (6 bases). Trimming pared 5 bases from V and 5 bases from J, leaving 16 bases between. The CDR3 contains 15 residues. In germline, CDR1 is SGHAT, CDR2 FQNNGV. This CDR3 reads CASSQTRGNHNEQFF. DNA for the CDR3: TGTGCCAGCAGCCAAACCCGCGGGAACCACAATGAGCAGTTCTTC.

The CDR3 spells CASSPTAYRVVAGGPLGNEQFF. In DNA, the CDR3 is TGTGCCAGCAGTCCTACCGCATATAGGGTAGTAGCGGGAGGGCCCCTTGGGAATGAGCAGTTCTTC. The rearrangement links TRBV28 to TRBJ2-1; 11 positions match TRBD2. The length of the CDR3 is 22 residues. Germline CDR1 reads MDHEN; CDR2 reads SYDVKM. The V gene end was trimmed by 5 bases and the J gene end by 7 bases; junction bases not matched to a gene: 28.

The chain recombines TRBV28 with TRBJ1-2; D not resolved. Germline V gene sequence: CDR1 MDHEN, CDR2 SYDVKM. Trimming removed 6 bases at V and 2 bases at J, with 4 bases between. The CDR3 is made up of 11 amino acids. This CDR3 is CASSVNYGYTF. CDR3 bases: TGTGCCAGCAGCGTCAACTATGGCTACACCTTC.

This clone has only a few counts. The chain uses TRBV29-1 and TRBJ2-1; TRBD2 matches at 13 bases. The germline V gene has CDR1 SQVTM and CDR2 ANQGSEA. V gave up 3 bases and J gave up 4 bases; unmatched junction bases: 0. The CDR3 covers 14 residues. This chain's CDR3 is CSVEGLAGYNEQFF. CDR3 coding DNA: TGCAGCGTTGAGGGACTAGCGGGATACAATGAGCAGTTCTTC.

This chain connects TRBV24-1 to TRBJ2-3, with D perhaps TRBD1 (5 bases). This CDR3 is built from 16 residues. V gave up 3 bases and J gave up 2 bases, with 14 bases separating them. CDR1 is KGHDR, CDR2 SFDVKD, per germline. The DNA of the CDR3 is TGTGCCACCAGTGATAGACAGCAGGCACACACAGATACGCAGTATTTT. Protein sequence: CATSDRQQAHTDTQYF.

The rearrangement uses TRBV7-2 and TRBJ2-5; TRBD2 matches at 12 bases. CDR1 and CDR2 from the germline V gene are SGHTA and FQGNSA. CDR3 length: 16 amino acids. Trimming removed 3 bases from V and 0 bases from J; junction bases left unmatched: 2. This CDR3 reads CASSFLAGGYQETQYF. The DNA of the CDR3 is TGTGCCAGCAGCTTTCTAGCGGGAGGGTACCAAGAGACCCAGTACTTC.

This clone came up once. The chain combines TRBV12-3 or TRBV12-4 with TRBJ2-1, with 8 nucleotides matching TRBD1. This CDR3 has 13 amino acids. The J segment lost 8 bases and the V segment lost 6 bases, leaving 6 bases of the junction unmatched. The CDR3 is CASSPDRGHEQFF. The CDR3 DNA sequence: TGTGCCAGCAGCCCCGACAGGGGCCATGAGCAGTTCTTC.

This clone appeared a few times. The chain has TRBV7-6 and TRBJ2-2; tentative D call: TRBD2 (6 bases). Deletions cut 1 base from V and 1 base from J, with 10 bases between. This CDR3 region has 16 residues. CDR1 and CDR2 (germline): SGHVS, FNYEAQ. The CDR3 coding sequence is TGTGCCAGCAGCTTAGGCGGGATCTGGAACACCGGGGAGCTGTTTTTT. Amino acid sequence: CASSLGGIWNTGELFF.

This clone was seen only a few times. The J gene is TRBJ1-1, the V gene TRBV6-5; TRBD1 might be the D (5 bases). Between the trimmed V and J ends, which lost 11 bases and 5 bases, there was a span of 15 bases. Germline V lookup: CDR1 MNHEY, CDR2 SVGAGI. This CDR3 is built from 12 residues. Here the CDR3 reads CASTRGGTEAFF. Here the CDR3 DNA reads TGTGCCTCGACAAGGGGAGGGACTGAAGCTTTCTTT.

The gene calls are TRBV19 and TRBJ2-3; no clear D gene. Germline V gives CDR1 LNHDA, CDR2 SQIVND (reference sequence). Trimming took 4 bases from V and 4 from J, leaving 12 bases between them. CDR3 length: 14 residues. CDR3 sequence reads: CASSSGLTSDTQYF. The CDR3 DNA is TGTGCCAGTAGTAGCGGTTTAACATCAGATACGCAGTATTTT.